The 21 T cell receptor beta chains given below trace back to one sample, sequenced in a study of cytomegalovirus exposure and HLA in healthy donors. The PCR had 60 Vbeta and 13 Jbeta primers. Profiling relied on immunoSEQ multiplex PCR, and the TCRdb table lists in-frame clones only, not all of them. The sample records about 130,000 clones, about 81% being singletons. What was sequenced was PBMCs. The receptor source for this set is a woman in her thirties or forties in good health and CMV-seropositive.

The rearrangement uses TRBV5-1 and TRBJ2-3; unclear D gene. With 2 bases removed from V and 2 bases from J, the gap between germline ends came to 9 bases. Germline CDR1 SGHRS, CDR2 YFSETQ. CDR3 size: 14 residues. CDR3 sequence: CASSLETVTDTQYF. CDR3 DNA sequence: TGCGCCAGCAGCTTAGAGACTGTCACAGATACGCAGTATTTT.

This clone was recorded only once. The V call is TRBV9, the J call TRBJ2-1; 11 bases fit TRBD2. J lost 7 bases, V lost 1 base, and 4 bases had no gene match. The germline gives CDR1 SGDLS, CDR2 YYNGEE. The CDR3 runs 15 residues. In DNA form, the CDR3 reads TGTGCCAGCAGCGTATATACTAGCGGGGGTAATGAGCAGTTCTTC. It codes for CASSVYTSGGNEQFF.

The rearrangement uses TRBV9 and TRBJ1-3, with 7 bases matching TRBD1. The V gene end was trimmed by 4 bases and the J gene end by 4 bases; junction bases not matched to a gene: 5. CDR1 and CDR2 (germline): SGDLS, YYNGEE. This CDR3 is 14 amino acids long. The CDR3 is CASSQGTDGNTIYF. The CDR3 bases are TGTGCCAGCAGCCAAGGGACAGACGGAAACACCATATATTTT.

Only a few counts were recorded for this clone. This chain connects TRBV27 to TRBJ2-7, with D perhaps TRBD2 (6 bases). The germline CDR1 and CDR2 sequences are MNHEY and SMNVEV (reference sequence). V gave up 4 bases and J gave up 0 bases, with 10 bases separating them. This CDR3 spans 14 amino acids. Here the CDR3 DNA reads TGTGCCAGCAGTTGGGGGGTGACCTCCTACGAGCAGTACTTC. Encoded protein: CASSWGVTSYEQYF.

This clone was picked up one time. This chain links TRBV11-1 with TRBJ1-3; 9 bases match TRBD1. From germline, CDR1 is SGHAT and CDR2 FQDESV (reference sequence). The CDR3 covers 16 residues. With V trimmed by 5 bases and J by 4 bases, 9 bases remained unmatched. The CDR3 spells CASSRGTGSPGNTIYF. The CDR3 DNA is TGTGCCAGCAGCCGGGGGACAGGGAGTCCCGGAAACACCATATATTTT. The full variable domain, its missing parts supplied by reference TRBV11-1 and TRBJ1-3, is EAEVAQSPRYKITEKSQAVAFWCDPISGHATLYWYRQILGQGPELLVQFQDESVVDDSQLPKDRFSAERLKGVDSTLKIQPAELGDSAMYLCASSRGTGSPGNTIYFGEGSWLTVV.

The V call is TRBV25-1, the J call TRBJ1-2; maybe TRBD1 (6 bases). Trimming removed 3 bases from V and 8 bases from J, with 16 bases in between. Germline V lookup: CDR1 MGHDK, CDR2 SYGVNS. The CDR3 is 14 residues long. The CDR3 region is CASSDYRVPGGYTF. The CDR3 nucleotides are TGTGCCAGCAGTGACTACAGGGTGCCTGGAGGCTACACCTTC.

The chain combines TRBV6-6 with TRBJ2-5; 9 bases fit TRBD2. V lost 4 bases and J lost 5; bases outside the gene matches: 11. This CDR3 comprises 16 residues. CDR1 and CDR2 (germline): MNHNY, SVGAGI (reference sequence). The chain's CDR3 is CASSSLSGGGAETQYF. CDR3 bases: TGTGCCAGCAGTTCCCTCTCGGGCGGGGGGGCTGAGACCCAGTACTTC.

The chain joins TRBV27 to TRBJ1-2, with a tentative D call TRBD1 (5 bases). The CDR3 is 14 residues long. V shed 8 bases and J shed 1 base, with 14 bases lying between them. CDR1 and CDR2 (germline): MNHEY, SMNVEV (reference sequence). This CDR3 is CASARQGFNYGYTF. The CDR3 nucleotides read TGTGCCAGCGCGCGGCAGGGATTTAACTATGGCTACACCTTC.

The chain joins TRBV19 to TRBJ2-1, with 13 bases lining up with TRBD2. This CDR3 region has 16 residues. Losses at the gene ends were 5 bases for V and 7 bases for J; bases not matched to a gene: 8. Germline-derived CDR1 and CDR2 are LNHDA and SQIVND (reference sequence). CDR3 sequence: CASSSRTSGRSNEQFF. CDR3 bases: TGTGCCAGTAGTTCCCGGACTAGCGGGAGAAGTAATGAGCAGTTCTTC.

The CDR3 spells CASSLGHRTYEQYF. DNA of the CDR3: TGTGCCAGCAGCTTAGGGCACAGGACCTACGAGCAGTACTTC. This chain joins TRBV7-8 and TRBJ2-7; the D gene is possibly TRBD1 (5 bases). V was trimmed by 1 base and J by 2 bases, leaving 9 bases between them. This CDR3 contains 14 residues. Germline-derived CDR1 and CDR2 are SGHVS and FQNEAQ.

The chain combines TRBV11-3 with TRBJ1-1, with TRBD1 as a possible D gene (5 bases). Germline CDR1 and CDR2: SGHNT and YENEEA. CDR3 length: 13 residues. V was pared by 5 bases and J by 2 bases, with 9 bases between. CDR3 sequence (DNA): TGTGCCAGCAGCCTGGGGGGTAACACTGAAGCTTTCTTT. It yields the protein CASSLGGNTEAFF.

This clone was recorded a few times. The chain combines TRBV19 with TRBJ1-1; D perhaps matches TRBD1 (5 bases). Germline CDR1 is LNHDA and CDR2 is SQIVND (reference sequence). The germline V and J ends were trimmed by 3 bases and 1 base, with 9 bases remaining between them. This CDR3 comprises 14 residues. For the CDR3, the DNA is TGTGCCAGTAGTATCCAGGGATCGAACACTGAAGCTTTCTTT. The encoded protein is CASSIQGSNTEAFF.

Comment on this clone: No conserved phenylalanine or tryptophan is present at the end of the CDR3, so a read error is the likely explanation. This chain connects TRBV6-5 to TRBJ1-1, with a tentative D call TRBD1 (5 bases). CDR3 size: 13 residues. The V end was cut by 4 bases, the J end by 2 bases, with 8 bases between. Germline assignment: CDR1 MNHEY and CDR2 SVGAGI. CDR3 sequence: CASSWGSNTEAFL. CDR3 nucleotides: TGTGCCAGCAGTTGGGGCTCTAACACTGAAGCTTTCCTT.

This clone came up a few times. CDR3 sequence: CASSPGTGSEAFF. The CDR3 nucleotides are TGTGCCAGTAGTCCCGGGACAGGGAGTGAAGCTTTCTTT. The rearrangement uses TRBV19 and TRBJ1-1, with TRBD1 identical over 9 bases. The CDR3 contains 13 residues. With V trimmed by 5 bases and J by 7 bases, 5 bases remained unmatched. Germline V gene sequence: CDR1 LNHDA, CDR2 SQIVND (reference sequence).

This sequence joins TRBV5-8 and TRBJ2-1, with D hard to call. V was clipped by 4 bases and J by 7 bases, with 6 bases between them. Germline assignment: CDR1 SGHTS and CDR2 YDEGEE. The CDR3 totals 11 residues. The DNA of the CDR3 is TGTGCCAGCAGCCCAGCGAATGAGCAGTTCTTC. Translation: CASSPANEQFF.

V is TRBV6-1 and J is TRBJ1-2; D might be TRBD1 (5 bases). The CDR3 runs 16 residues. Germline V gene data show CDR1 as MNHNS and CDR2 as SASEGT. Trimming cost V 2 bases and J 0 bases, with 13 bases left between them. The CDR3 bases are TGTGCCAGCAGTGAAACCCTGACAGCTCCTAACTATGGCTACACCTTC. Translating it yields CASSETLTAPNYGYTF.

There are a few counts of this clone. This chain joins TRBV10-3 and TRBJ2-7, with D possibly matching TRBD1 (6 bases). CDR1 is ENHRY, CDR2 SYGVKD, per germline. V lost 3 bases and J 5 bases, leaving 14 bases between the germline ends. The CDR3 has 14 residues. Here the CDR3 reads CAISDNRDGNEQYF. The CDR3 coding sequence is TGTGCCATCAGTGATAACAGGGATGGTAACGAGCAGTACTTC.

The chain carries TRBV15 and TRBJ1-3; 7 nucleotides agree with TRBD1. Germline CDR1 LNHNV, CDR2 YYDKDF (reference sequence). The CDR3 length is 15 residues. V dropped 0 bases and J dropped 3; count of bases not matched to a gene: 2. The CDR3 sequence is CATSRDRGFGNTIYF. The CDR3 nucleotides read TGTGCCACCAGCAGAGACAGGGGGTTTGGAAACACCATATATTTT.

As for this clone: This sample includes further DNA sequences coding for the same CDR3. The chain combines TRBV7-9 with TRBJ2-1, with 10 bases that match TRBD1. The trim removed 3 bases at V and 1 base at J, leaving 0 bases unmatched. There are 15 residues in the CDR3. CDR1 SEHNR and CDR2 FQNEAQ come from the germline V gene (reference sequence). In DNA, the CDR3 is TGTGCCAGCAGCTTGGACAGGGGGTCCTACAATGAGCAGTTCTTC. Translated, it gives CASSLDRGSYNEQFF.

In nucleotides, the CDR3 is TGTGCCAGCAGCACTCCGGACAGGCACACTGAAGCTTTCTTT. As protein: CASSTPDRHTEAFF. V and J are TRBV9 and TRBJ1-1; 7 nucleotides agree with TRBD1. Germline V gene sequence: CDR1 SGDLS, CDR2 YYNGEE. The ends lost 4 bases at V and 3 bases at J; junction bases unmatched: 6. The CDR3 is 14 amino acids.

This rearrangement joins TRBV6-4 to TRBJ2-1, with D possibly being TRBD2 (6 bases). This CDR3 contains 14 residues. Per germline, CDR1 MRHNA and CDR2 SNTAGT. V was clipped by 4 bases and J by 7 bases, with 14 bases between them. The CDR3 coding sequence is TGTGCCAGCAGTGTTCTGGCGGGGAGTAATGAGCAGTTCTTC. This codes for CASSVLAGSNEQFF.